What follows are 10 T cell receptor beta chains derived from one specimen sequenced in a study of T cells in Graves' hyperthyroidism and ophthalmopathy. RNA transcripts gave rise to amplified TCR beta CDR3 regions. A first-round RT-PCR of the TCR CDR3 used the HTBI primer set. TCRdb fed the multiplex PCR reads into MiXCR, producing one record per CDR3 protein. Of around 350,000 distinct CDR3 sequences detected, about 18% appear once; the ten largest clones hold about 3.7%. Sequences were obtained from blood. Receptors originate from a woman between 18 and 30 years old with Graves' hyperthyroidism.

The CDR3 DNA sequence: TGTGCCAGCAGCCATACCCTTTGGGCGGGGGCCCGCGTGGAGACCCAGTACTTC. It encodes CASSHTLWAGARVETQYF. This rearrangement joins TRBV3-1 to TRBJ2-5, with D possibly TRBD2 on 7 matching bases. The germline V and J ends were trimmed by 3 bases and 5 bases, with 25 bases remaining between them. Germline CDR1 is LGHDT and CDR2 is YNNKEL (reference sequence). The CDR3 covers 18 residues.

The table lists this clonotype with a few counts. The rearrangement uses TRBV20-1 and TRBJ2-2; weak D call: TRBD2 (5 bases). V gave up 0 bases and J gave up 0 bases, with 11 bases separating them. CDR1 is DFQATT, CDR2 SNEGSKA, per germline (reference sequence). The CDR3 runs to 16 residues. CDR3 protein: CSARDQRASNTGELFF. CDR3 DNA sequence: TGCAGTGCTAGAGATCAGAGGGCTTCGAACACCGGGGAGCTGTTTTTT.

With respect to this clonotype: At one end, the junction sequence differs from germline, possibly due to a read error. This sequence joins TRBV6-5 and TRBJ1-1, with D uncertain. The CDR3 has 15 residues. Germline assignment: CDR1 MNHEY and CDR2 SVGAGI. In nucleotides, the CDR3 is TGTGCCAGCAGTTACTCTGAGGTAATGAACACTGATGCTTTCTTT. This codes for CASSYSEVMNTDAFF.

In its sample, this clonotype was seen many times. The gene calls are TRBV28 and TRBJ2-7; 7 nucleotides align to TRBD1. Germline lookup yields CDR1 MDHEN and CDR2 SYDVKM. The CDR3 runs 12 residues. V was pared by 4 bases and J by 7 bases, with 4 bases of the junction left unmatched. The CDR3 sequence is CASSSGRGEQYF. The CDR3 bases are TGTGCCAGCAGTTCGGGCAGGGGGGAGCAGTACTTC.

Comment on this clonotype: This may be a read error, as it is one base from a much larger clone. The V gene is TRBV12-3 or TRBV12-4, the J gene TRBJ1-5; D not resolved. The CDR3 loop spans 14 amino acids. The CDR3 is CAGSFNGEGQPQHF. The CDR3 DNA sequence: TGTGCCGGCAGTTTCAACGGGGAAGGTCAGCCCCAGCATTTT.

This clonotype was counted at least ten times. The chain joins TRBV15 to TRBJ2-5, with 10 bases that match TRBD1. The CDR3 runs 17 residues. The trim removed 1 base at V and 6 bases at J, leaving 11 bases unmatched. The germline V gene encodes CDR1 LNHNV and CDR2 YYDKDF (reference sequence). The CDR3 DNA follows: TGTGCCACCAGCAGAGCCCTCGGGACAGGGGAGGGGAAGACCCAGTACTTC. Translation: CATSRALGTGEGKTQYF.

The CDR3: CAIRGLTAQHF. The CDR3 region has the DNA TGTGCCATAAGGGGCCTAACAGCCCAGCATTTT. V and J are TRBV2 and TRBJ1-5, with D maybe TRBD1 (5 bases). The germline V gene encodes CDR1 SNHLY and CDR2 FYNNEI. This CDR3 contains 11 residues. Trimming left V 10 bases short and J 11 bases short, with 15 bases between.

This clonotype occurred many times. This chain links TRBV11-2 with TRBJ2-5, with D perhaps matching TRBD1 (5 bases). CDR1 is SGHAT, CDR2 FQNNGV, per germline. This CDR3 region has 13 residues. The V end lost 8 bases, the J end lost 1 base, and 11 bases lay between the germline ends. This chain's CDR3 is CASGQGPQETQYF. CDR3 DNA sequence: TGTGCCAGCGGCCAGGGTCCCCAAGAGACCCAGTACTTC.

This clonotype occurred many times. The chain uses TRBV20-1 and TRBJ2-2; 11 bases map to TRBD2. CDR3 length equals 16 residues. Unmatched junction bases numbered 3, after V lost 3 bases and J lost 0 bases. Per the germline V gene, CDR1 is DFQATT and CDR2 is SNEGSKA (reference sequence). In DNA, the CDR3 is TGCAGTGCTAGTGGGACTAGCGGTGCGAACACCGGGGAGCTGTTTTTT. Translated, it gives CSASGTSGANTGELFF.

In regard to this clonotype: Given a much more abundant clone one base away, this may be a read error. V is TRBV6-1 and J is TRBJ2-5; 9 nucleotides line up with TRBD2. The CDR3 loop spans 16 amino acids. The germline V gene encodes CDR1 MNHNS and CDR2 SASEGT. This chain's CDR3 is CASSLLAGNLQETKYF. The CDR3 region has the DNA TGTGCCAGCAGCCTTCTAGCGGGGAATCTCCAAGAGACCAAGTACTTC.